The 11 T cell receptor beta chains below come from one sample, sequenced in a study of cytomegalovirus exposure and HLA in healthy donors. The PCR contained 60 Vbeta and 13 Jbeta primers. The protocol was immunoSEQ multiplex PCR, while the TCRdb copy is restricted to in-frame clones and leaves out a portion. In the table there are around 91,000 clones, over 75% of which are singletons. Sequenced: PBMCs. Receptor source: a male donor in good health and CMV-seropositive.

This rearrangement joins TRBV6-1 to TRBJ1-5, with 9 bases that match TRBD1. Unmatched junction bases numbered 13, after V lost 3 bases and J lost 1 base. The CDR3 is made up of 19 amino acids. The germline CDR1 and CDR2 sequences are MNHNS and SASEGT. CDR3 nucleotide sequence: TGTGCCAGCAGTGACCATGGGACAGGGACAGCTGGAAGCAATCAGCCCCAGCATTTT. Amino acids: CASSDHGTGTAGSNQPQHF.

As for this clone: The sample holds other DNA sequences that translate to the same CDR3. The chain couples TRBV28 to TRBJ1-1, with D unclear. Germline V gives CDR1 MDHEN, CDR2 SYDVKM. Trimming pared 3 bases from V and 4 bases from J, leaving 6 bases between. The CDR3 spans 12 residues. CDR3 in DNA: TGTGCCAGCAGTTTCCCCAGCACTGAAGCTTTCTTT. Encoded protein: CASSFPSTEAFF.

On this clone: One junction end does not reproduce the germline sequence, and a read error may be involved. The CDR3 nucleotides read TGTGCCAGCACCTTGCCAGGGTCCACCGGGGAGCTGTTTTTT. Translating gives CASTLPGSTGELFF. The rearrangement joins TRBV5-8 to TRBJ2-2, with D perhaps matching TRBD1 (5 bases). CDR1 and CDR2 (germline): SGHTS, YDEGEE. This CDR3 is built from 14 residues.

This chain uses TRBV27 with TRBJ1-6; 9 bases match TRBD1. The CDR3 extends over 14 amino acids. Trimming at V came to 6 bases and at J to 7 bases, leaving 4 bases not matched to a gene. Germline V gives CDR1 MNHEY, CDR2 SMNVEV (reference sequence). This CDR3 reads CASRMTGGNSPLHF. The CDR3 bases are TGTGCCAGCAGAATGACAGGGGGAAATTCACCCCTCCACTTT.

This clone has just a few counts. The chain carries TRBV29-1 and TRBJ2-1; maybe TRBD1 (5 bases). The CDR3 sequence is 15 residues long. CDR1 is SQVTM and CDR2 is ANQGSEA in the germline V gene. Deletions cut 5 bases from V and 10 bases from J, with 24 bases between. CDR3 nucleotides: TGCAGCGTTCTAACCCCAGGGTTAATTACGGAAGAGCAGTTCTTC. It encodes CSVLTPGLITEEQFF.

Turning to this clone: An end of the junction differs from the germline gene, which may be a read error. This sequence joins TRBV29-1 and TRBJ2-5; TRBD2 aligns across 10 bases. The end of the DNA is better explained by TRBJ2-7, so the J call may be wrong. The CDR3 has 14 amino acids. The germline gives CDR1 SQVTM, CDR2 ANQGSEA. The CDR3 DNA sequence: TGCAGCGTTAAAGAGCGGGAGGGGTTTCGCGAGCAGTACTTC. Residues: CSVKEREGFREQYF.

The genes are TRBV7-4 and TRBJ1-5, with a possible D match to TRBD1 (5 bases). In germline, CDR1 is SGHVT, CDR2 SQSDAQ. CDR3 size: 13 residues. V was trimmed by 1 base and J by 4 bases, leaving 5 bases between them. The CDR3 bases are TGTGCCAGCAGCTTAGACAGGAATCAGCCCCAGCATTTT. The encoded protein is CASSLDRNQPQHF. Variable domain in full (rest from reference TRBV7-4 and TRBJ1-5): GAGVSQSPRYKVAKRGRDVALRCDSISGHVTLYWYRQTLGQGSEVLTYSQSDAQRDKSGRPSGRFSAERPERSVSTLKIQRTEQGDSAVYLCASSLDRNQPQHFGDGTRLSIL.

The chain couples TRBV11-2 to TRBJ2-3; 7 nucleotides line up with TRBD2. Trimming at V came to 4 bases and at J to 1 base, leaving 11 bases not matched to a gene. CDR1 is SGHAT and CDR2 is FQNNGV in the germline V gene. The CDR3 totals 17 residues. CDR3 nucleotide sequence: TGTGCCAGCAGCTATAGGGGCGGGAGAGGAGGCACAGATACGCAGTATTTT. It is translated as CASSYRGGRGGTDTQYF.

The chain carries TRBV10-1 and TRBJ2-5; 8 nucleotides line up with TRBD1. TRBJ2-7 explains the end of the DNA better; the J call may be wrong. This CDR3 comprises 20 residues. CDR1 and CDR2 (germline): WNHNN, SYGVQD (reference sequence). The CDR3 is CASSESTPEQGAVRSYEQYF. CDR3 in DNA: TGCGCCAGCAGTGAGTCGACTCCCGAGCAGGGGGCTGTTAGGTCCTACGAGCAGTACTTC.

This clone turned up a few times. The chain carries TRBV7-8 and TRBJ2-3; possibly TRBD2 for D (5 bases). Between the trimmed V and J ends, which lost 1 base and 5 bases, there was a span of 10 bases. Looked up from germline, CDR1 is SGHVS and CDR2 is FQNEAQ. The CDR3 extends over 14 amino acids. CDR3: CASSLDAGVDTQYF. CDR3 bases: TGTGCCAGCAGCTTAGACGCGGGTGTAGATACGCAGTATTTT.

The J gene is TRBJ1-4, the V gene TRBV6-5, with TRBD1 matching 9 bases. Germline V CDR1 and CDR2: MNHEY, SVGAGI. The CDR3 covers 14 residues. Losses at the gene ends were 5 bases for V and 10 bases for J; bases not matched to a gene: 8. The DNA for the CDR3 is TGTGCCAGCAGTCTGGGACAGGGAGCTGTAAAACTGTTTTTT. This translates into CASSLGQGAVKLFF.